Shown below are 27 T cell receptor beta chains from a single sample sequenced in a study of a mutant IDH1 vaccine in newly diagnosed glioma. The data were produced by immunoSEQ multiplex PCR, yet TCRdb's version contains in-frame clones alone and is incomplete. This sample has roughly 32,000 clones, with 80% to 85% found just once. The sample's time point: baseline, week 1 (first vaccination visit). The treatment is: pre-vaccination baseline after standard-of-care therapy. The sequenced sample was peripheral blood mononuclear cells (PBMCs), obtained from a glioma patient treated with radiotherapy, temozolomide or both. Receptor source: a man in his fifties with glioma. Some clones in this sample may be carry-over from other donors' samples.

J is TRBJ2-5 and V is TRBV9; D not resolved. CDR3 size: 14 residues. Trimming shortened V by 0 bases and J by 1 base, and 7 bases separated the two germline ends. Germline loops: CDR1 SGDLS, CDR2 YYNGEE. Here the CDR3 DNA reads TGTGCCAGCAGCGTAGGAACGGTCCAAGAGACCCAGTACTTC. Its protein is CASSVGTVQETQYF. The full variable domain, with the rest looked up from reference TRBV9 and TRBJ2-5, is DSGVTQTPKHLITATGQRVTLRCSPRSGDLSVYWYQQSLDQGLQFLIQYYNGEERAKGNILERFSAQQFPDLHSELNLSSLELGDSALYFCASSVGTVQETQYFGPGTRLLVL.

The rearrangement uses TRBV6-1 and TRBJ2-2; 7 bases are shared with TRBD2. This CDR3 contains 14 residues. CDR1 is MNHNS and CDR2 is SASEGT in the germline V gene. V shed 8 bases, J shed 4 bases, and the junction held 7 bases outside the gene matches. The CDR3 sequence is CASVGRAGTGELFF. The CDR3 nucleotides are TGTGCCAGCGTGGGGAGGGCTGGCACCGGGGAGCTGTTTTTT.

In this sample, this clone turned up once. This CDR3 reads CASSYRDRNYEQYF. The CDR3 nucleotides are TGTGCCAGCAGCTACCGGGACAGGAACTACGAGCAGTACTTC. The V call is TRBV11-3, the J call TRBJ2-7, with TRBD1 identical over 8 bases. The germline CDR1 and CDR2 sequences are SGHNT and YENEEA. Trimming at V came to 4 bases and at J to 3 bases, leaving 5 bases not matched to a gene. This CDR3 is 14 amino acids long.

The genes are TRBV28 and TRBJ1-5; 8 nucleotides line up with TRBD1. V lost 4 bases, J lost 1 base, and 3 bases stayed unmatched. The CDR3 consists of 15 residues. The germline gives CDR1 MDHEN, CDR2 SYDVKM. This CDR3 is CASSSGQASNQPQHF. Here the CDR3 DNA reads TGTGCCAGCAGTTCGGGACAGGCAAGCAATCAGCCCCAGCATTTT.

The CDR3 loop reads CASSPTGTGDYGYTF. The CDR3 region has the DNA TGTGCCAGCAGTCCTACCGGGACAGGGGACTATGGCTACACCTTC. The chain recombines TRBV6-6 with TRBJ1-2; 10 bases line up with TRBD1. The CDR3 extends over 15 amino acids. V lost 5 bases to trimming and J lost 3 bases; unmatched junction nucleotides: 6. The germline V gene has CDR1 MNHNY and CDR2 SVGAGI (reference sequence).

The V call is TRBV6-5, the J call TRBJ2-2, with 10 positions matching TRBD1. Germline CDR1 MNHEY, CDR2 SVGAGI. This CDR3 has 15 residues. Trimming removed 11 bases from V and 1 base from J; junction bases left unmatched: 7. The chain's CDR3 is CAVRGQGRNTGELFF. Here the CDR3 DNA reads TGTGCCGTCCGGGGACAGGGGCGGAACACCGGGGAGCTGTTTTTT.

The CDR3 sequence is CASSVRLAGEIDEQFF. CDR3 nucleotide sequence: TGTGCCAGCAGCGTCCGGCTAGCGGGAGAGATCGATGAGCAGTTCTTC. The rearrangement links TRBV9 to TRBJ2-1; 10 nucleotides align to TRBD2. This CDR3 contains 16 residues. V was pared by 2 bases and J by 8 bases, with 10 bases of the junction left unmatched. Germline values: CDR1 SGDLS, CDR2 YYNGEE.

The rearrangement links TRBV6-5 to TRBJ1-2; D is uncertain. This CDR3 spans 13 amino acids. CDR1 and CDR2 from the germline V gene are MNHEY and SVGAGI. Trimming left V 4 bases short and J 0 bases short, with 6 bases between. The CDR3 here is CASSWRSNYGYTF. The CDR3 region has the DNA TGTGCCAGCAGTTGGAGGTCTAACTATGGCTACACCTTC.

The genes are TRBV29-1 and TRBJ2-7, with 7 bases matching TRBD1. Trimming removed 7 bases from V and 5 bases from J; junction bases left unmatched: 14. The CDR3 sequence is 14 residues long. Per the germline V gene, CDR1 is SQVTM and CDR2 is ANQGSEA. CDR3 DNA: TGCAGCGCCACCGGGACAGCAGATCTTAACGAGCAGTACTTC. This sequence encodes CSATGTADLNEQYF.

This chain connects TRBV4-1 to TRBJ1-5; the D is unclear. The germline V and J ends were trimmed by 4 bases and 3 bases, with 13 bases remaining between them. From germline, CDR1 is MGHRA and CDR2 YSYEKL. The CDR3 sequence is 15 residues long. The CDR3, as DNA: TGCGCCAGCAGCCCCCAATACGACACCAATCAGCCCCAGCATTTT. The encoded protein is CASSPQYDTNQPQHF.

The chain has TRBV19 and TRBJ2-5, with D uncertain. The germline CDR1 and CDR2 sequences are LNHDA and SQIVND (reference sequence). The CDR3 totals 15 residues. Trimming removed 3 bases at V and 8 bases at J, with 19 bases between. CDR3 loop: CASSISIQARGTQYF. CDR3 DNA: TGTGCCAGTAGTATCAGTATCCAGGCCCGAGGAACCCAGTACTTC.

The chain links TRBV29-1 to TRBJ2-5; possibly TRBD1 or TRBD2 for D (5 bases each). This CDR3 is built from 12 residues. Trimming stripped 4 bases from V and 9 bases from J, with 15 bases between. Germline CDR1 is SQVTM and CDR2 is ANQGSEA. In DNA, the CDR3 is TGCAGCGTTGTAGTATGGGGGTCCGCCCAGTACTTC. It translates to CSVVVWGSAQYF.

The chain joins TRBV6-6 to TRBJ2-7; D remains ambiguous. The length of the CDR3 is 12 residues. V lost 0 bases and J lost 4, with 4 bases in between. CDR1 is MNHNY, CDR2 SVGAGI, per germline (reference sequence). CDR3 nucleotide sequence: TGTGCCAGCAGTTACTCAAGGTACGAGCAGTACTTC. Translated, it gives CASSYSRYEQYF.

This sequence joins TRBV7-8 and TRBJ2-1, with TRBD2 identical over 9 bases. Germline V gene data show CDR1 as SGHVS and CDR2 as FQNEAQ. After removal of 10 bases from V and 0 bases from J, the junction contained 19 bases not matched to a gene. The CDR3 covers 19 residues. The CDR3 bases are TGTGCCATTTTCCGAGCGGCGGCTAGCGGGGCAAGCTCCTACAATGAGCAGTTCTTC. Translated: CAIFRAAASGASSYNEQFF. Combining the CDR3 with reference TRBV7-8 and TRBJ2-1 gives the whole variable domain GAGVSQSPRYKVAKRGQDVALRCDPISGHVSLFWYQQALGQGPEFLTYFQNEAQLDKSGLPSDRFFAERPEGSVSTLKIQRTQQEDSAVYLCAIFRAAASGASSYNEQFFGPGTRLTVL.

This sequence joins TRBV7-9 and TRBJ2-7; D ambiguous. Per the germline V gene, CDR1 is SEHNR and CDR2 is FQNEAQ (reference sequence). V shed 6 bases and J shed 2 bases, with 8 bases lying between them. The CDR3 length is 12 residues. CDR3 protein: CASSKTTYEQYF. CDR3 coding DNA: TGTGCCAGCAGTAAAACAACCTACGAGCAGTACTTC.

The CDR3 protein is CASRDSSSYEQYF. The CDR3 nucleotides are TGTGCCAGCAGGGACTCCTCCTCCTACGAGCAGTACTTC. The V call is TRBV2, the J call TRBJ2-7; possible D gene TRBD2, 5 bases. This CDR3 is built from 13 residues. The germline V and J ends were trimmed by 6 bases and 0 bases, with 9 bases remaining between them. Germline V CDR1 and CDR2: SNHLY, FYNNEI.

As to this clone: One end of the junction is discordant with germline, which a read error may explain. This chain's CDR3 is CASSPLRGQAEETQYF. The CDR3 coding sequence is TGTGCCAGCTCGCCACTCCGCGGGCAGGCAGAAGAGACCCAGTACTTC. V usage is TRBV18 and J usage is TRBJ2-5, with D tentatively TRBD2 (5 bases). There are 16 residues in the CDR3. Per germline, CDR1 KGHSH and CDR2 LQKENI.

This chain uses TRBV4-1 with TRBJ2-5; D gene unclear. V lost 2 bases to trimming and J lost 3 bases, with 7 bases between them. CDR1 and CDR2 from the germline V gene are MGHRA and YSYEKL. CDR3 length: 13 residues. In DNA form, the CDR3 reads TGCGCCAGCAGCCAACATGGGGAAGAGACCCAGTACTTC. Translating gives CASSQHGEETQYF.

The V call is TRBV10-3, the J call TRBJ1-1, with D unclear. The V end lost 11 bases, the J end lost 0 bases, and 10 bases lay between the germline ends. This CDR3 spans 12 amino acids. CDR1 and CDR2 (germline): ENHRY, SYGVKD. CDR3 coding DNA: TGTGCCTCAAGTTCGATGAACACTGAAGCTTTCTTT. Translating it yields CASSSMNTEAFF.

V is TRBV6-6 and J is TRBJ2-5, with D possibly called TRBD1 or TRBD2 (5 bases each). V lost 6 bases to trimming and J lost 5 bases, with 13 bases between them. Germline V gene sequence: CDR1 MNHNY, CDR2 SVGAGI (reference sequence). The CDR3 is 13 residues long. The CDR3 DNA is TGTGCCAGCAGCCCTCACTGGGGGGAGACCCAGTACTTC. Its protein is CASSPHWGETQYF.

This clone was observed a handful of times. The rearrangement joins TRBV19 to TRBJ1-1, with D possibly matching TRBD1 (6 bases). Trimming removed 10 bases from V and 4 bases from J, with 22 bases in between. The CDR3 runs 15 residues. CDR1 is LNHDA, CDR2 SQIVND, per germline (reference sequence). The CDR3 is CATRGGTGRLTEAFF. The DNA for the CDR3 is TGTGCCACCCGGGGGGGCACAGGGAGACTCACTGAAGCTTTCTTT.

This sequence joins TRBV4-3 and TRBJ2-1; D perhaps matches TRBD2 (7 bases). V was cut by 1 base and J by 7 bases, with 23 bases left in between. The CDR3 is 18 residues long. CDR1 and CDR2 (germline): LGHNA, YSLEER. The CDR3 nucleotides read TGCGCCAGCAGCCAAGTGGGGATGGGGGGGCTATTATTTAATGAGCAGTTCTTC. Translation gives CASSQVGMGGLLFNEQFF.

The rearrangement joins TRBV6-4 to TRBJ1-2; D possibly corresponds to TRBD1 (6 bases). V was trimmed by 9 bases and J by 6 bases, leaving 8 bases between them. This CDR3 spans 10 amino acids. Germline V gene lookup returns CDR1 MRHNA and CDR2 SNTAGT. CDR3 sequence: CARTGNGYTF. In DNA, the CDR3 is TGTGCCAGGACAGGAAATGGCTACACCTTC.

This clone appeared a single time. The chain is built from TRBV2 and TRBJ2-7; a possible D gene is TRBD1 (5 bases). The V end lost 8 bases, the J end lost 8 bases, and 10 bases lay between the germline ends. There are 10 residues in the CDR3. Per germline, CDR1 SNHLY and CDR2 FYNNEI. The CDR3 DNA sequence: TGTGCCAGCCAGGGATCCAAGCAGTACTTC. This codes for CASQGSKQYF.

The chain is built from TRBV7-7 and TRBJ1-2; TRBD1 matches at 7 bases. The CDR3 is made up of 13 amino acids. The germline CDR1 and CDR2 sequences are SSHAT and FNYEAQ (reference sequence). Germline trimming cut 8 bases from V and 4 bases from J; bases unmatched to any gene: 7. The CDR3 sequence is CASQGQLGYGYTF. CDR3 DNA: TGTGCCAGCCAGGGACAGCTAGGCTATGGCTACACCTTC.

The chain carries TRBV25-1 and TRBJ2-3; possible D gene TRBD2, 6 bases. Trimming pared 4 bases from V and 9 bases from J, leaving 14 bases between. The germline V gene encodes CDR1 MGHDK and CDR2 SYGVNS. CDR3 length: 13 residues. Written as DNA, the CDR3 is TGTGCCAGCAGTGCTGCTAGCGAGAACACGCAGTATTTT. This translates into CASSAASENTQYF.

The chain carries TRBV18 and TRBJ2-3; unclear D gene. The V end lost 3 bases, the J end lost 5 bases, and 6 bases lay between the germline ends. This CDR3 has 12 residues. Per the germline V gene, CDR1 is KGHSH and CDR2 is LQKENI. The CDR3 here is CASSPVGDTQYF. CDR3 DNA: TGTGCCAGCTCACCCGTGGGAGATACGCAGTATTTT.